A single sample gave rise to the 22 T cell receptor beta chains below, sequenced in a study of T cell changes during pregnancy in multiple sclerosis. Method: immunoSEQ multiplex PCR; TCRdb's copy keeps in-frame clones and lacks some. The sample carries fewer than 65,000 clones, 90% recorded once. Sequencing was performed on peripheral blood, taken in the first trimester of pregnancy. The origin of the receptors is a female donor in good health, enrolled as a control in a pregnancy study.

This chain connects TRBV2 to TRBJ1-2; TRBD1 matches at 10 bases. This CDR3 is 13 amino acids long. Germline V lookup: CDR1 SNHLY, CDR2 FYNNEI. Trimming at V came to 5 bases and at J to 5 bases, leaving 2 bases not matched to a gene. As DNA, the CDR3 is TGTGCCAGCAGTTGGACAGGGGGGTATGGCTACACCTTC. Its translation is CASSWTGGYGYTF.

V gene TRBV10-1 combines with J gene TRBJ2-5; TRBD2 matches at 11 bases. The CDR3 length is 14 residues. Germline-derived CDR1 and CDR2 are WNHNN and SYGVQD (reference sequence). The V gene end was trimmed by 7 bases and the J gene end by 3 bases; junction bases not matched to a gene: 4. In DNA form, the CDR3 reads TGCGCCAGCAACCTTAGCGGGAGGGAAGAGACCCAGTACTTC. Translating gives CASNLSGREETQYF.

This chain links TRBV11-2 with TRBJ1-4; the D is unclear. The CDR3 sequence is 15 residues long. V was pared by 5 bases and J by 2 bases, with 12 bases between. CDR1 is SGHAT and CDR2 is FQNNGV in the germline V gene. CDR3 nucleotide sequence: TGTGCCAGCAGCCACCGGGGTAGGACTAATGAAAAACTGTTTTTT. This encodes CASSHRGRTNEKLFF.

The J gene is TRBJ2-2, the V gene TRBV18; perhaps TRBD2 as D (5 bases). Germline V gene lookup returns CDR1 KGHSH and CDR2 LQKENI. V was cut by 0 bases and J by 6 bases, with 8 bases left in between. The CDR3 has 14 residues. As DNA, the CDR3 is TGTGCCAGCTCACCACCGTCGGGGTCCGGGGAGCTGTTTTTT. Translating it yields CASSPPSGSGELFF. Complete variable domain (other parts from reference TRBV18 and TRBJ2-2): NAGVMQNPRHLVRRRGQEARLRCSPMKGHSHVYWYRQLPEEGLKFMVYLQKENIIDESGMPKERFSAEFPKEGPSILRIQQVVRGDSAAYFCASSPPSGSGELFFGEGSRLTVL.

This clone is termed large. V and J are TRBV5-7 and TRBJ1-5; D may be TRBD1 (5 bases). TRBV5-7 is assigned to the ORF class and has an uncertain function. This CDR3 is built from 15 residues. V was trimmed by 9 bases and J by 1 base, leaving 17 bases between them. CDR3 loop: CATKTMTASNQPQHF. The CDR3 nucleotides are TGTGCCACCAAAACTATGACAGCCAGCAATCAGCCCCAGCATTTT.

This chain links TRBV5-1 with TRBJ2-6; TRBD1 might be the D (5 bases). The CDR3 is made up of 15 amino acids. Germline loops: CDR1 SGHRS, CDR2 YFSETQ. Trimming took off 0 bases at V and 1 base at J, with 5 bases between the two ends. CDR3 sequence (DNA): TGCGCCAGCAGCTTGGAGGGGTCTGGGGCCAACGTCCTGACTTTC. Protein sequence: CASSLEGSGANVLTF.

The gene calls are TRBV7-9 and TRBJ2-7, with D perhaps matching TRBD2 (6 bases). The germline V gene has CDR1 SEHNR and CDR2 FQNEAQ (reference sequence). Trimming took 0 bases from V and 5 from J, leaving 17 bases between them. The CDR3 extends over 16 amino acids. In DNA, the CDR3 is TGTGCCAGCAGCTTAGCCGGGCGGGAAGGTTGGCACGAGCAGTACTTC. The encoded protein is CASSLAGREGWHEQYF.

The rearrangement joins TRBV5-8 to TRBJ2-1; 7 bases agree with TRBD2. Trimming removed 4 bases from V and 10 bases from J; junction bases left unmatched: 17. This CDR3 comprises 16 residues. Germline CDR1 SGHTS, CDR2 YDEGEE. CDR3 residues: CASSATRDYRLKEQFF. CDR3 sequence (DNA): TGTGCCAGCAGCGCAACCCGGGACTATCGGCTCAAGGAGCAGTTCTTC.

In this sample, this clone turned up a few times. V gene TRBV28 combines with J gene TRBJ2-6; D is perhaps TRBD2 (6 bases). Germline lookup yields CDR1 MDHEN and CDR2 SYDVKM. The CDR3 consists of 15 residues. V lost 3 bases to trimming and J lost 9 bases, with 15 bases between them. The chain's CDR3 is CASSLGTGVVNVLTF. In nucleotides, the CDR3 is TGTGCCAGCAGTTTGGGTACGGGGGTGGTCAACGTCCTGACTTTC. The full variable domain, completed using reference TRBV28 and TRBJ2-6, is DVKVTQSSRYLVKRTGEKVFLECVQDMDHENMFWYRQDPGLGLRLIYFSYDVKMKEKGDIPEGYSVSREKKERFSLILESASTNQTSMYLCASSLGTGVVNVLTFGAGSRLTVL.

Written as DNA, the CDR3 is TGTGCCAGCAGCTTAGTACGGGAGAGCAATGAGCAGTTCTTC. Protein product: CASSLVRESNEQFF. This rearrangement joins TRBV11-2 to TRBJ2-1, with a tentative D call TRBD2 (6 bases). The ends were cut back, 1 base at V and 6 bases at J, with 10 bases in the middle. The germline V gene encodes CDR1 SGHAT and CDR2 FQNNGV. This CDR3 comprises 14 residues.

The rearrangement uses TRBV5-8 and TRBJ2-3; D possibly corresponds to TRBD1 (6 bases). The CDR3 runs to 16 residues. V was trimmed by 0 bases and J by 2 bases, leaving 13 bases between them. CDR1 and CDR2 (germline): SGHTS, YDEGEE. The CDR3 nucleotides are TGTGCCAGCAGCTTGGACCCAGACAGGACCACAGATACGCAGTATTTT. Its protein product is CASSLDPDRTTDTQYF.

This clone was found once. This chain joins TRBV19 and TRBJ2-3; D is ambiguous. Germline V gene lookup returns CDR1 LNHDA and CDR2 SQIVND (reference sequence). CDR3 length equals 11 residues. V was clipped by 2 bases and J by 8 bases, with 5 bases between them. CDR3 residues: CASSILGTQYF. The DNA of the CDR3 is TGTGCCAGTAGTATACTAGGTACGCAGTATTTT.

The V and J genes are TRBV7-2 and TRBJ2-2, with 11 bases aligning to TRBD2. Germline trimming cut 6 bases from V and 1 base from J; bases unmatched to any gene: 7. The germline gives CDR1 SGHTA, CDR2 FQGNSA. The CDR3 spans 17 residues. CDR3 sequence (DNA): TGTGCCAGCAGTTTTACTAGCGGGGGCCTGAACACCGGGGAGCTGTTTTTT. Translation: CASSFTSGGLNTGELFF.

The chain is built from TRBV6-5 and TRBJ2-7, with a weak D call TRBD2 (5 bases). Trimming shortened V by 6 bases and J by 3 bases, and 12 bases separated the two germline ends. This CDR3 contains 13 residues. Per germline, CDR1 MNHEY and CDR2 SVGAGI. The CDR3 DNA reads TGTGCCAGCAGAAGGACTTCCTACTACGAGCAGTACTTC. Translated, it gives CASRRTSYYEQYF.

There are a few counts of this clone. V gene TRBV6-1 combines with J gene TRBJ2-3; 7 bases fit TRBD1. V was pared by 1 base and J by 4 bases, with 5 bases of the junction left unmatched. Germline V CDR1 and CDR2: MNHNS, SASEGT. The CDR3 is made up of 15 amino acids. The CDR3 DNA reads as TGTGCCAGCAGTGAAGTCGAGGGGGCAGCAGATACGCAGTATTTT. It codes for CASSEVEGAADTQYF.

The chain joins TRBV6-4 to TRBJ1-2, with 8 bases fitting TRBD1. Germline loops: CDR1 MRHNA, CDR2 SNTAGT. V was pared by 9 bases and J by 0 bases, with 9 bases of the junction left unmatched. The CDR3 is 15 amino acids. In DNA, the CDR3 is TGTGCCAGTAAACAGGGGGTGAACACTAACTATGGCTACACCTTC. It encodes CASKQGVNTNYGYTF.

The CDR3 coding sequence is TGCAGCGCTGGGACATCCAACACTGAAGCTTTCTTT. Encoded protein: CSAGTSNTEAFF. This rearrangement joins TRBV29-1 to TRBJ1-1; TRBD1 is a possible D gene (6 bases). With 7 bases removed from V and 2 bases from J, the gap between germline ends came to 11 bases. This CDR3 is built from 12 residues. The V gene's germline CDR1 is SQVTM and CDR2 ANQGSEA.

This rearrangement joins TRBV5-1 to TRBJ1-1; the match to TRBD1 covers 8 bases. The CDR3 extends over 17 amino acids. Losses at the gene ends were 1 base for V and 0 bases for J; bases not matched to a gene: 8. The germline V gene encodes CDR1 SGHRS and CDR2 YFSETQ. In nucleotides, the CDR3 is TGCGCCAGCAGCTTGAGAGGGACAGGCTTCATGAACACTGAAGCTTTCTTT. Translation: CASSLRGTGFMNTEAFF. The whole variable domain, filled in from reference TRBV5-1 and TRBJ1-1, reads KAGVTQTPRYLIKTRGQQVTLSCSPISGHRSVSWYQQTPGQGLQFLFEYFSETQRNKGNFPGRFSGRQFSNSRSEMNVSTLELGDSALYLCASSLRGTGFMNTEAFFGQGTRLTVV.

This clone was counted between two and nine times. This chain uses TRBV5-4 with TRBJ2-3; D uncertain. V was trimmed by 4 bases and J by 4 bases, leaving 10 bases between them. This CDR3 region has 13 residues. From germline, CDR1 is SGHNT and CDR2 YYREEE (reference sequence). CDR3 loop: CASSPIEADTQYF. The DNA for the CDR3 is TGTGCCAGCAGCCCAATAGAAGCAGATACGCAGTATTTT.

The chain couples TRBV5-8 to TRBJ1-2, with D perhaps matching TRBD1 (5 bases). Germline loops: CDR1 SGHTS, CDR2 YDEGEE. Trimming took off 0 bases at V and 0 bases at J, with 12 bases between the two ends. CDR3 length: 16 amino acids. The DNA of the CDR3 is TGTGCCAGCAGCTTGGCGGCAGGGCTTACTAACTATGGCTACACCTTC. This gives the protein CASSLAAGLTNYGYTF.

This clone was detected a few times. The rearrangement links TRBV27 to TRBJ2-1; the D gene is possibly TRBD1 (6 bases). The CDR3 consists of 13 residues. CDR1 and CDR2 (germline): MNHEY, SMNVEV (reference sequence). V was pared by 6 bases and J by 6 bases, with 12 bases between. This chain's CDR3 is CASSILGGNEQFF. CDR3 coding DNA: TGTGCCAGCAGCATCCTAGGGGGCAATGAGCAGTTCTTC.

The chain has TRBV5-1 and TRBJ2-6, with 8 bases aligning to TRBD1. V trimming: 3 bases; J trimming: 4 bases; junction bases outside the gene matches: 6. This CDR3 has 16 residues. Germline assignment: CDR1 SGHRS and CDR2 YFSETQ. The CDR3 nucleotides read TGCGCCAGCAGCTATCAGGGGGCGGGGGGGGCCAACGTCCTGACTTTC. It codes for CASSYQGAGGANVLTF.